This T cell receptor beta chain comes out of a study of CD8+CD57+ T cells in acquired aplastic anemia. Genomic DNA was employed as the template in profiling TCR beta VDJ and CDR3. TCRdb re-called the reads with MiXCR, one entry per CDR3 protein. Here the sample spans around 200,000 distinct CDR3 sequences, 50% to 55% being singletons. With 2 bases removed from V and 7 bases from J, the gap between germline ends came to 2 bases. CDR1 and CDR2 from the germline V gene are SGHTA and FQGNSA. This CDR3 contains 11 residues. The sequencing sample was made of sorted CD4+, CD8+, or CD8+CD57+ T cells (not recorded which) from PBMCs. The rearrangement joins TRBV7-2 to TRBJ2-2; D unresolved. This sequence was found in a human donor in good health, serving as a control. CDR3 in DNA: TGTGCCAGCAGCTTAAACGGGGAGCTGTTTTTT. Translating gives CASSLNGELFF. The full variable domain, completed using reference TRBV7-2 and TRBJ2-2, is GAGVSQSPSNKVTEKGKDVELRCDPISGHTALYWYRQSLGQGLEFLIYFQGNSAPDKSGLPSDRFSAERTGGSVSTLTIQRTQQEDSAVYLCASSLNGELFFGEGSRLTVL.